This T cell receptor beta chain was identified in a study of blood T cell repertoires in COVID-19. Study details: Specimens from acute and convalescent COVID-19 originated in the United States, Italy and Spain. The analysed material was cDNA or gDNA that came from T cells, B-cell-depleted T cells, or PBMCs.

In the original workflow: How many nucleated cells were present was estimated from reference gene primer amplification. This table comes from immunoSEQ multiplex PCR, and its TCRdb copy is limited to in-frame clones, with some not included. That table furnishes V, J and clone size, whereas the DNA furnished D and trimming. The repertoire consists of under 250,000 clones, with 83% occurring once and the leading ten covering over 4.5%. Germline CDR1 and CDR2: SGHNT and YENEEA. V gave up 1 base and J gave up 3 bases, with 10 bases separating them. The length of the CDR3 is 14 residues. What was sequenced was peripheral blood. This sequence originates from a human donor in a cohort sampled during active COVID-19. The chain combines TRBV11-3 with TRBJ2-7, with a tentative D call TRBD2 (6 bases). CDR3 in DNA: TGTGCCAGCAGCTTAGCAGGAGGGGACTACGAGCAGTACTTC. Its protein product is CASSLAGGDYEQYF. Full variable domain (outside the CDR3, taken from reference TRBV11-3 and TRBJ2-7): EAGVVQSPRYKIIEKKQPVAFWCNPISGHNTLYWYLQNLGQGPELLIRYENEEAVDDSQLPKDRFSAERLKGVDSTLKIQPAELGDSAVYLCASSLAGGDYEQYFGPGTRLTVT.